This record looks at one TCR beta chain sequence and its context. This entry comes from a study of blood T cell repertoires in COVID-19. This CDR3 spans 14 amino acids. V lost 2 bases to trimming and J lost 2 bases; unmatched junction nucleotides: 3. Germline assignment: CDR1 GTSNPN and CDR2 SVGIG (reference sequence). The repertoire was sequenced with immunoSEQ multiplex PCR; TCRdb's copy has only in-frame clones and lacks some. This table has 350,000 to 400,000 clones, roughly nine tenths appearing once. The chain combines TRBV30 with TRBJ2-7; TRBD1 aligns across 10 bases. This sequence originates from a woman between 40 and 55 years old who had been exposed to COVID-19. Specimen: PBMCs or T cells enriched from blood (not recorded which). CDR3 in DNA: TGTGCCTGGAGTAGAGGGACAGGGGCCTACGAGCAGTACTTC. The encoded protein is CAWSRGTGAYEQYF.